The rows below give T cell receptor beta chains drawn from one sample of a study of T cell responses to AZD1222 COVID-19 vaccine. The table came from immunoSEQ multiplex PCR; TCRdb's copy has only in-frame clones and leaves some out. The sample lists around 110,000 clones, over 75% occurring once. The specimen was peripheral blood, collected on day 0 of AZD1222 vaccination. These receptor sequences come from an adult in good health. Both conserved end residues are part of each CDR3. The order of the fields is CDR3 DNA, CDR3 protein, D gene, clone size, J gene, V gene. A D gene is named only where the DNA matches it firmly. Size values are once, few and many counts, or a class for expanded clones, and some rows have none.

CDR3 DNA: TGTGCCAGGGATTACAGGGCCGGAGGAGAGACCCAGTACTTC; CDR3 protein: CARDYRAGGETQYF; D gene: .; clone size: .; J gene: TRBJ2-5; V gene: TRBV19
CDR3 DNA: TGTGCCAGCTCACCCTTCGGACAGGGACCTAATGAAAAACTGTTTTTT; CDR3 protein: CASSPFGQGPNEKLFF; D gene: TRBD1; clone size: many; J gene: TRBJ1-4; V gene: TRBV18
CDR3 DNA: TGTGCCAGCAGCTTGGCCCGATTATCCCCTGAGACCCAGTACTTC; CDR3 protein: CASSLARLSPETQYF; D gene: .; clone size: .; J gene: TRBJ2-5; V gene: TRBV5-6
CDR3 DNA: TGTGCCAGCAGTTTCGGAGACGGGGTCTCCTACGAGCAGTACTTC; CDR3 protein: CASSFGDGVSYEQYF; D gene: .; clone size: .; J gene: TRBJ2-7; V gene: TRBV27
CDR3 DNA: TGTGCCAGCAGTAAAACAGGGGTAGGGCCGTATGGCTACACCTTC; CDR3 protein: CASSKTGVGPYGYTF; D gene: TRBD1; clone size: .; J gene: TRBJ1-2; V gene: TRBV6-4
CDR3 DNA: TGTGCTAGTGGTTTGAATCAGGGAGACATGAACACTGAAGCTTTCTTT; CDR3 protein: CASGLNQGDMNTEAFF; D gene: .; clone size: .; J gene: TRBJ1-1; V gene: TRBV12-5
CDR3 DNA: TGTGCCAGCAGCAGCACAGGGTGGCGGGATAATTCACCCCTCCACTTT; CDR3 protein: CASSSTGWRDNSPLHF; D gene: .; clone size: once; J gene: TRBJ1-6; V gene: TRBV6-2/TRBV6-3
CDR3 DNA: TGTGCCAGCAGCGTATTAGACAGAGCTAACTATGGCTACACCTTC; CDR3 protein: CASSVLDRANYGYTF; D gene: .; clone size: .; J gene: TRBJ1-2; V gene: TRBV9
CDR3 DNA: TGTGCCAGCAGCCCCGGACAGGGACCCTCGGCCTACACCTTC; CDR3 protein: CASSPGQGPSAYTF; D gene: TRBD1; clone size: .; J gene: TRBJ1-2; V gene: TRBV5-6
CDR3 DNA: TGCAGTGCTAGGCACACTGAAGCTTTCTTT; CDR3 protein: CSARHTEAFF; D gene: .; clone size: .; J gene: TRBJ1-1; V gene: TRBV20-1
CDR3 DNA: TGTGCCAGCAGTTTAAGGGCAGATACGCAGTATTTT; CDR3 protein: CASSLRADTQYF; D gene: .; clone size: .; J gene: TRBJ2-3; V gene: TRBV27
CDR3 DNA: TGTGCCAGCAGCCTTTCTTGGGGTAGCGGGAGCTACGAGCAGTACTTC; CDR3 protein: CASSLSWGSGSYEQYF; D gene: TRBD2; clone size: .; J gene: TRBJ2-7; V gene: TRBV5-8
CDR3 DNA: TGTGCCATCAGTGAGTCGGGGGTGAACTCCTACAATGAGCAGTTCTTC; CDR3 protein: CAISESGVNSYNEQFF; D gene: .; clone size: few; J gene: TRBJ2-1; V gene: TRBV10-3
CDR3 DNA: TGTGCCAGCAGCTTACCCTCGCATAGGGAGGGCACTGAAGCTTTCTTT; CDR3 protein: CASSLPSHREGTEAFF; D gene: .; clone size: .; J gene: TRBJ1-1; V gene: TRBV7-2
CDR3 DNA: TGTGCCAGTAGTATGAGCGGGACAGGTTGGAACTATGGCTACACCTTC; CDR3 protein: CASSMSGTGWNYGYTF; D gene: TRBD1; clone size: .; J gene: TRBJ1-2; V gene: TRBV19
CDR3 DNA: TGTGCCAGCAGCTTAGGGGCGCACGCCGGGGAGCTGTTTTTT; CDR3 protein: CASSLGAHAGELFF; D gene: .; clone size: .; J gene: TRBJ2-2; V gene: TRBV7-3
CDR3 DNA: TGTGCTAGTGCTCCCCTCGGGGGCAGCATCCAAGATACGCAGTATTTT; CDR3 protein: CASAPLGGSIQDTQYF; D gene: .; clone size: .; J gene: TRBJ2-3; V gene: TRBV12-5
CDR3 DNA: TGTTTCCGTCTAGCGGAAACTCCCTACGAGCAGTACTTC; CDR3 protein: CFRLAETPYEQYF; D gene: .; clone size: .; J gene: TRBJ2-7; V gene: TRBV21-1
CDR3 DNA: TGTGCCATCAGTCCGCGGACTAGCGGGGGCACAGATACGCAGTATTTT; CDR3 protein: CAISPRTSGGTDTQYF; D gene: TRBD2; clone size: once; J gene: TRBJ2-3; V gene: TRBV10-3
CDR3 DNA: TGTGCCAGCAGTTCTGGCGACCAACTCCAAGAGACCCAGTACTTC; CDR3 protein: CASSSGDQLQETQYF; D gene: .; clone size: .; J gene: TRBJ2-5; V gene: TRBV28
CDR3 DNA: TGTGCCAGCAGCCAAGCGCAAGAGCCCTACGAGCAGTACTTC; CDR3 protein: CASSQAQEPYEQYF; D gene: .; clone size: .; J gene: TRBJ2-7; V gene: TRBV4-2
CDR3 DNA: TGTGCCAGCAGTCCCCTGGGGCGGGGGGGCCCTAATGAGCAGTTCTTC; CDR3 protein: CASSPLGRGGPNEQFF; D gene: TRBD2; clone size: .; J gene: TRBJ2-1; V gene: TRBV28
CDR3 DNA: TGTGCCAGCAGTGAATGGGATGAGCCCCAGCATTTT; CDR3 protein: CASSEWDEPQHF; D gene: .; clone size: .; J gene: TRBJ1-5; V gene: TRBV28
CDR3 DNA: TGTGCCAGCAGGGAGGTAGGGGGCAGCAGTATATACGAGCAGTACTTC; CDR3 protein: CASREVGGSSIYEQYF; D gene: TRBD1; clone size: .; J gene: TRBJ2-7; V gene: TRBV27
CDR3 DNA: TGTGCCAGCAGCGTGGGACATAGAGACGGGGATAGTAATGGCTACACCTTC; CDR3 protein: CASSVGHRDGDSNGYTF; D gene: .; clone size: .; J gene: TRBJ1-2; V gene: TRBV9
CDR3 DNA: TGTGCCAGCAGCGTAGACCTACTAGCGGGGGCCTGGAACACCGGGGAGCTGTTTTTT; CDR3 protein: CASSVDLLAGAWNTGELFF; D gene: TRBD2; clone size: .; J gene: TRBJ2-2; V gene: TRBV9
CDR3 DNA: TGCAGCGTTGCCGGCCGGGAGGGGTACACCGGGGAGCTGTTTTTT; CDR3 protein: CSVAGREGYTGELFF; D gene: TRBD2; clone size: .; J gene: TRBJ2-2; V gene: TRBV29-1
CDR3 DNA: TGTGCCAGTAGTGAACAGGGAAGTGGGGCCAACGTCCTGACTTTC; CDR3 protein: CASSEQGSGANVLTF; D gene: .; clone size: .; J gene: TRBJ2-6; V gene: TRBV19
CDR3 DNA: TGCGCCAGCAGTGGACGGCCGGTTAGAGCGGTCGAGCAGTACTTC; CDR3 protein: CASSGRPVRAVEQYF; D gene: .; clone size: .; J gene: TRBJ2-7; V gene: TRBV10-1
CDR3 DNA: TGTGCCAGCAGCCTTGACGGGAACACTGAAGCTTTCTTT; CDR3 protein: CASSLDGNTEAFF; D gene: .; clone size: .; J gene: TRBJ1-1; V gene: TRBV28
CDR3 DNA: TGTGCCTGGAGCCCGGACAGGGTTTCAACTAATGAAAAACTGTTTTTT; CDR3 protein: CAWSPDRVSTNEKLFF; D gene: TRBD1; clone size: .; J gene: TRBJ1-4; V gene: TRBV30
CDR3 DNA: TGCGCCAGCAGCCCCGGGACAGGGTTTATCAATGAGCAGTTCTTC; CDR3 protein: CASSPGTGFINEQFF; D gene: TRBD1; clone size: .; J gene: TRBJ2-1; V gene: TRBV10-2
CDR3 DNA: TGTGCCAGCAGTACCCCCGGCGGGGTGAATGAGCAGTTCTTC; CDR3 protein: CASSTPGGVNEQFF; D gene: .; clone size: .; J gene: TRBJ2-1; V gene: TRBV25-1
CDR3 DNA: TGTGCCAGCAGTTACGACCTAAACTATGGCTACACCTTC; CDR3 protein: CASSYDLNYGYTF; D gene: .; clone size: .; J gene: TRBJ1-2; V gene: TRBV6-2/TRBV6-3
CDR3 DNA: TGTGCCAGCAGTTCTCAAAGGGAAGGGTATGGCTACACCTTC; CDR3 protein: CASSSQREGYGYTF; D gene: .; clone size: once; J gene: TRBJ1-2; V gene: TRBV27
CDR3 DNA: TGTGCCAGCAGCCACCCGGAGGGGGCGAACACTGAAGCTTTCTTT; CDR3 protein: CASSHPEGANTEAFF; D gene: TRBD1; clone size: .; J gene: TRBJ1-1; V gene: TRBV6-5
CDR3 DNA: TGTGCCAGCAGCTTGGCACGCGGAGACGAGGACTATGGCTACACCTTC; CDR3 protein: CASSLARGDEDYGYTF; D gene: .; clone size: once; J gene: TRBJ1-2; V gene: TRBV5-5